The rows below give T cell receptor beta chains drawn from one sample of a study of shared clonotypes between healthy human individuals. Clones were read by immunoSEQ multiplex PCR, and TCRdb kept only the in-frame ones, dropping some. This sample carries hundreds of thousands of clones, about 91% of them seen once, and the ten largest clones take about 24%. Sequenced sample: naive CD8+ T cells sorted from blood. Every receptor here comes from a man younger than 45 in good health. CDR3s include the opening cysteine and the closing phenylalanine or tryptophan. A D gene is named only where the DNA matches it firmly. Rows give clone size only sometimes, using once, few, many, or a class for an expanded clone.

size,V,D,J,CDR3,DNA
-,TRBV11-2,-,TRBJ2-2,CASSLVTGELFF,TGTGCCAGCAGCTTAGTAACCGGGGAGCTGTTTTTT
-,TRBV7-9,-,TRBJ1-2,CASSSPLGQRDGYTF,TGTGCCAGCAGCTCTCCTTTGGGGCAGCGAGATGGCTACACCTTC
-,TRBV7-9,-,TRBJ2-1,CASSLVTGPSYNEQFF,TGTGCCAGCAGCTTAGTTACCGGACCCTCCTACAATGAGCAGTTCTTC
-,TRBV29-1,TRBD2,TRBJ2-5,CSVGLAGDLETQYF,TGCAGCGTTGGCCTAGCGGGAGATTTGGAGACCCAGTACTTC
once,TRBV7-3,-,TRBJ2-7,CASSLYRAGPYEQYF,TGTGCCAGCAGCTTGTATCGGGCAGGGCCCTACGAGCAGTACTTC
-,TRBV19,TRBD1,TRBJ1-5,CASSIDLLEGQGVGQPQHF,TGTGCCAGTAGTATAGATCTATTGGAGGGACAGGGTGTTGGGCAGCCCCAGCATTTT
-,TRBV28,-,TRBJ2-7,CASSFEGPEQYF,TGTGCCAGCAGTTTCGAAGGGCCCGAGCAGTACTTC
-,TRBV7-8,-,TRBJ2-7,CASSLYRDPSYEQYF,TGTGCCAGCAGCTTATACCGGGATCCTTCCTACGAGCAGTACTTC
-,TRBV29-1,-,TRBJ2-5,CSGRRPQKETQYF,TGCAGCGGGCGCCGCCCGCAGAAAGAGACCCAGTACTTC
-,TRBV18,TRBD2,TRBJ2-7,CASSPPSGLADNSSYEQYF,TGTGCCAGCTCACCACCGAGTGGCCTAGCGGATAACTCATCCTACGAGCAGTACTTC
few,TRBV30,-,TRBJ1-1,CAWDPGLNTEAFF,TGTGCCTGGGATCCGGGCTTGAACACTGAAGCTTTCTTT
-,TRBV4-1,TRBD2,TRBJ2-3,CASSQDWLAGDAQYF,TGCGCCAGCAGCCAAGATTGGCTAGCGGGAGACGCGCAGTATTTT
-,TRBV2,TRBD2,TRBJ2-2,CASSGGRANTGELFF,TGTGCCAGCAGTGGCGGGAGGGCGAACACCGGGGAGCTGTTTTTT
-,TRBV9,-,TRBJ1-1,CASSVGTNTEAFF,TGTGCCAGCAGCGTAGGCACGAACACTGAAGCTTTCTTT
-,TRBV29-1,TRBD1,TRBJ2-7,CSGIQDRPYEQYF,TGCAGCGGGATACAGGACAGGCCCTACGAGCAGTACTTC
once,TRBV19,-,TRBJ1-4,CASNSPSTGGNEKLFF,TGTGCCAGCAATTCCCCCTCGACGGGGGGGAATGAAAAACTGTTTTTT
-,TRBV10-3,-,TRBJ2-1,CAISGTNEQFF,TGTGCCATCAGTGGGACCAATGAGCAGTTCTTC
-,TRBV9,-,TRBJ2-5,CASSVEGQALETQYF,TGTGCCAGCAGCGTAGAAGGCCAGGCCCTAGAGACCCAGTACTTC
-,TRBV13,-,TRBJ2-2,CASSLRTNPLNTGELFF,TGTGCCAGCAGCTTGAGGACTAACCCCCTTAACACCGGGGAGCTGTTTTTT
-,TRBV11-2,TRBD1,TRBJ1-2,CASSLTGGAYGYTF,TGTGCCAGCAGCCTTACAGGGGGGGCCTATGGCTACACCTTC
-,TRBV28,TRBD2,TRBJ2-3,CASSPGLVNTDTQYF,TGTGCCAGCAGTCCAGGACTAGTAAACACAGATACGCAGTATTTT
-,TRBV5-1,-,TRBJ2-2,CASSLAQASGELFF,TGCGCCAGCAGCTTGGCACAGGCCTCCGGGGAGCTGTTTTTT
-,TRBV19,TRBD2,TRBJ2-7,CASSLISGGNEQYF,TGTGCCAGTAGCCTGATCTCGGGGGGGAACGAGCAGTACTTC
-,TRBV14,-,TRBJ2-7,CASSQETLLGYEQYF,TGTGCCAGCAGCCAAGAGACTCTCTTAGGCTACGAGCAGTACTTC
-,TRBV10-3,TRBD2,TRBJ2-1,CAITEEGTSGDTNENEQFF,TGTGCCATCACCGAAGAGGGGACTAGCGGGGATACCAACGAGAATGAGCAGTTCTTC
-,TRBV30,TRBD1,TRBJ2-7,CAWSLGTGVYEQYF,TGTGCCTGGAGTTTAGGGACAGGAGTCTACGAGCAGTACTTC
-,TRBV6-6,-,TRBJ1-5,CASRRQLNQPQHF,TGTGCCAGCAGACGGCAGCTCAATCAGCCCCAGCATTTT
-,TRBV9,-,TRBJ2-7,CASSVGVSPSGEQYF,TGTGCCAGCAGCGTAGGGGTTTCTCCCTCGGGCGAGCAGTACTTC
-,TRBV15,-,TRBJ2-7,CATSRGGFREQYF,TGTGCCACCAGCAGAGGGGGCTTCCGCGAGCAGTACTTC
-,TRBV7-9,-,TRBJ2-1,CASSYWDNEQFF,TGTGCCAGCAGCTATTGGGACAATGAGCAGTTCTTC
-,TRBV15,TRBD2,TRBJ2-7,CATSRDEVAGSYEQYF,TGTGCCACCAGCAGAGATGAGGTAGCGGGCTCCTACGAGCAGTACTTC
-,TRBV6-5,-,TRBJ2-3,CASSYSGTNTQYF,TGTGCCAGCAGTTACTCCGGTACAAACACGCAGTATTTT
-,TRBV27,-,TRBJ1-1,CASSLSLFTEAFF,TGTGCCAGCAGTTTATCTCTTTTCACTGAAGCTTTCTTT
few,TRBV19,TRBD1,TRBJ2-5,CASSPSFWDSQETQYF,TGTGCCAGTAGTCCCTCTTTCTGGGACAGCCAAGAGACCCAGTACTTC
-,TRBV7-9,TRBD1,TRBJ2-7,CASSLVGQGAIYEQYF,TGTGCCAGCAGCTTAGTGGGACAGGGGGCAATCTACGAGCAGTACTTC
-,TRBV19,-,TRBJ2-7,CASSSGLISYEQYF,TGTGCCAGTAGCTCCGGGCTCATCTCCTACGAGCAGTACTTC
-,TRBV15,TRBD1,TRBJ2-3,CATSGTGRGDTQYF,TGTGCCACCAGCGGGACAGGGAGGGGAGATACGCAGTATTTT
-,TRBV5-4,TRBD1,TRBJ2-7,CASSLDGTETTYEQYF,TGTGCCAGCAGCTTGGATGGGACAGAGACCACCTACGAGCAGTACTTC
-,TRBV27,-,TRBJ1-5,CASRPIYRDSQPQHF,TGTGCCAGCAGACCCATCTACAGGGATTCTCAGCCCCAGCATTTT
-,TRBV6-6,-,TRBJ2-1,CASRPRLENEQFF,TGTGCCAGCAGACCACGACTGGAGAATGAGCAGTTCTTC